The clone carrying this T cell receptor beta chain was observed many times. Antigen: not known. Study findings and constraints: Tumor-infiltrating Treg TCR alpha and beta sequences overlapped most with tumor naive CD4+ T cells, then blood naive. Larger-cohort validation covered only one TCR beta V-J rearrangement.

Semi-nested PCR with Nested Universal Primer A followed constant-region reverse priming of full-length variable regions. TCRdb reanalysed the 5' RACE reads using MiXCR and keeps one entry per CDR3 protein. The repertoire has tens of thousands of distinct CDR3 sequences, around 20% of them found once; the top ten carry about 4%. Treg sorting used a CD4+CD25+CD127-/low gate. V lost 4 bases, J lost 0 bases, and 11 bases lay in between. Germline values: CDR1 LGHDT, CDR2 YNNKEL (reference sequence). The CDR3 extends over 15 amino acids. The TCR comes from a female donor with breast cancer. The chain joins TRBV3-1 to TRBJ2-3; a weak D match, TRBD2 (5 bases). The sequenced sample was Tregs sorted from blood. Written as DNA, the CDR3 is TGTGCCAGCAGCCCTGGAGCGGCTAGCACAGATACGCAGTATTTT. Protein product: CASSPGAASTDTQYF.